Listed below are T cell receptor beta chains from one sample, sequenced in a study of blood T cell repertoires in COVID-19. The method was immunoSEQ multiplex PCR; TCRdb's version includes in-frame clones alone and lacks a portion of them. In the table there are roughly 20,000 clones, 70% to 90% of which are singletons. The sequencing input was peripheral blood. Receptor source: a human donor in a cohort sampled during active COVID-19. CDR3s include the opening cysteine and the closing phenylalanine or tryptophan. The order of the fields is J gene, V gene, clone size, D gene, CDR3 protein, CDR3 DNA. The D gene is left open where the match is weak. The size of a clone is reported for some rows only, either as once, few or many, or as a class for expanded clones.

TRBJ2-2 | TRBV28 | NA | NA | CASSGQGFYTGELFF | TGTGCCAGCAGTGGGCAGGGATTTTATACCGGGGAGCTGTTTTTT
TRBJ1-6 | TRBV10-3 | NA | NA | CAIKQDGNNSPLHF | TGTGCCATCAAACAGGACGGAAATAATTCACCCCTCCACTTT
TRBJ2-7 | TRBV6-5 | few | NA | CASSYSYSHEQYF | TGTGCCAGCAGTTACTCCTACAGCCACGAGCAGTACTTC
TRBJ1-5 | TRBV19 | NA | NA | CASSIVRDKYQPQHF | TGTGCCAGTAGTATCGTACGGGACAAATATCAGCCCCAGCATTTT
TRBJ1-6 | TRBV19 | once | NA | CASSTMTGKESPLHF | TGTGCCAGTAGTACCATGACAGGAAAGGAATCACCCCTCCACTTT
TRBJ1-2 | TRBV7-9 | NA | TRBD1 | CASSSSTGGWGYGYTF | TGTGCCAGCAGCTCTTCGACAGGGGGCTGGGGCTATGGCTACACCTTC
TRBJ2-7 | TRBV27 | NA | NA | CASSLSVLTSYEQYF | TGTGCCAGCAGTTTATCGGTACTAACCAGCTACGAGCAGTACTTC
TRBJ2-7 | TRBV2 | NA | TRBD2 | CASKWASGSDEQYF | TGTGCCAGCAAGTGGGCTAGCGGGAGTGACGAGCAGTACTTC
TRBJ1-5 | TRBV28 | NA | NA | CASSGRGRPQHF | TGTGCCAGCAGCGGCAGGGGCAGGCCCCAGCATTTT
TRBJ1-3 | TRBV6-5 | NA | TRBD1 | CASSYGGQNSGNTIYF | TGTGCCAGCAGTTACGGGGGACAGAACTCTGGAAACACCATATATTTT
TRBJ1-1 | TRBV5-8 | NA | TRBD1 | CASSSGGQIMTPEAFF | TGTGCCAGCAGTTCAGGGGGGCAGATAATGACACCTGAAGCTTTCTTT
TRBJ2-1 | TRBV27 | once | TRBD2 | CASSLLAGVYNEQFF | TGTGCCAGCAGCTTACTAGCGGGAGTCTACAATGAGCAGTTCTTC
TRBJ2-1 | TRBV7-3 | NA | NA | CASSIGLGAYNEQFF | TGTGCCAGCAGCATCGGACTCGGGGCCTACAATGAGCAGTTCTTC
TRBJ1-1 | TRBV10-3 | NA | TRBD1 | CATRRQGDTEAFF | TGTGCCACGCGGAGACAGGGAGACACTGAAGCTTTCTTT
TRBJ2-3 | TRBV6-5 | once | NA | CASTLSQDTQYF | TGTGCCAGCACCTTATCACAAGATACGCAGTATTTT
TRBJ2-1 | TRBV30 | NA | NA | CAWRDRGNEQFF | TGTGCCTGGAGAGATAGGGGGAATGAGCAGTTCTTC
TRBJ1-1 | TRBV27 | NA | NA | CASSLGGGWTEAFF | TGTGCCAGCAGTTTAGGGGGGGGCTGGACTGAAGCTTTCTTT
TRBJ2-5 | TRBV13 | NA | TRBD1 | CASSPRQGSQETQYF | TGTGCCAGCAGCCCTAGACAGGGGTCCCAAGAGACCCAGTACTTC
TRBJ2-1 | TRBV19 | NA | TRBD2 | CASSMFAGDYNEQFF | TGTGCCAGTAGTATGTTCGCGGGAGACTACAATGAGCAGTTCTTC
TRBJ2-1 | TRBV20-1 | NA | NA | CSASGDSSSYNEQFF | TGCAGTGCTAGTGGGGACTCGAGCTCCTACAATGAGCAGTTCTTC
TRBJ2-1 | TRBV27 | NA | NA | CASSLGTLYNEQFF | TGTGCCAGCAGTCTCGGGACACTATACAATGAGCAGTTCTTC
TRBJ1-4 | TRBV28 | NA | NA | CASSLQGSGEKLFF | TGTGCCAGCAGTTTACAGGGGAGTGGGGAAAAACTGTTTTTT